This is a list of T cell receptor beta chains from one sample in a study of shared clonotypes between healthy human individuals. The table came from immunoSEQ multiplex PCR; TCRdb's copy has only in-frame clones and leaves some out. The data contain 2 million to 2.5 million clones, 95% of them seen just once; the ten biggest clones take up about 0.13%. The sample was naive CD4+ T cells sorted from blood. All receptors come from a man between 18 and 29 years old in good health. CDR3s leave out the opening cysteine and the closing phenylalanine or tryptophan.

TRBV28	12	TRBJ1-1	ASSLQTMNTEAF
TRBV11-2	13	TRBJ2-1	ASSLAGSGGVEQF
TRBV28	14	TRBJ1-6	ASSLYPAVHNSPLH
TRBV20-1	9	TRBJ1-2	SARGLDRGF
TRBV5-1	13	TRBJ2-1	ASSLGGESYNEQF
TRBV5-5	17	TRBJ1-1	ASSLIFGTGLTRNTEAF
TRBV6-1	12	TRBJ1-5	ASIRQGVGQPQH
TRBV6-5	10	TRBJ2-2	ASSLNTGELF
TRBV10-2	10	TRBJ1-1	ASSWGDTEAF
TRBV6-1	12	TRBJ2-7	ASSVGWQGEKQY
TRBV7-9	13	TRBJ1-4	ASSPMTGDGEKLF
TRBV6-6	10	TRBJ1-3	ASSASGNTIY
TRBV5-1	14	TRBJ2-7	ASSSVPGQGAREQY
TRBV5-3	14	TRBJ1-2	ARITGQGASWTGYT
TRBV7-3	9	TRBJ1-2	ASSSGRGYT
TRBV10-3	13	TRBJ2-7	AIRDSGDRSYEQY
TRBV5-1	12	TRBJ2-3	ASSLPASTDTQY
TRBV4-3	14	TRBJ2-4	ASSQDGTSGQNIQY
TRBV28	11	TRBJ2-3	ASITGATDTQY
TRBV7-9	14	TRBJ2-3	ASSLGAAPFTDTQY
TRBV11-2	13	TRBJ1-4	ASSPRTASNEKLF
TRBV30	9	TRBJ1-1	AWASGTEAF
TRBV27	14	TRBJ2-2	ASSWGDRQNTGELF
TRBV2	10	TRBJ1-5	ASKGSNQPQH
TRBV9	13	TRBJ2-5	ASSPRDRGLETQY
TRBV13	16	TRBJ2-2	ASSPRSALGANTGELF